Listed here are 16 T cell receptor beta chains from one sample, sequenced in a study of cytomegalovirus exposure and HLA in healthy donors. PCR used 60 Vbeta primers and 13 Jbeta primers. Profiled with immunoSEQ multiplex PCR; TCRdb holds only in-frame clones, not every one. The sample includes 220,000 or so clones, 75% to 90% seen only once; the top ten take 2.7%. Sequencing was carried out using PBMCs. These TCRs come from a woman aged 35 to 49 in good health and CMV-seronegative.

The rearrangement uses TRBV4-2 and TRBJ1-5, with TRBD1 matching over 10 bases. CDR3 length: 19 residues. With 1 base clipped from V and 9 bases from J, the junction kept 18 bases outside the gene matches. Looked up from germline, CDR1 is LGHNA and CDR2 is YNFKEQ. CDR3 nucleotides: TGTGCCAGCAGCCAAGTTAGGATGACGACAGGGGGCGGGGGCCGGCCCCAGCATTTT. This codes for CASSQVRMTTGGGGRPQHF.

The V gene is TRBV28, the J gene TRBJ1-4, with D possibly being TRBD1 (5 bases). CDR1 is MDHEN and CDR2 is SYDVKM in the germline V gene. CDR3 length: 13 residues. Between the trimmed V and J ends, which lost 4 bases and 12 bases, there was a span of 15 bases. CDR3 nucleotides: TGTGCCAGCAGTTCCCAGTTCCCGGGGGAACTGTTTTTT. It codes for CASSSQFPGELFF.

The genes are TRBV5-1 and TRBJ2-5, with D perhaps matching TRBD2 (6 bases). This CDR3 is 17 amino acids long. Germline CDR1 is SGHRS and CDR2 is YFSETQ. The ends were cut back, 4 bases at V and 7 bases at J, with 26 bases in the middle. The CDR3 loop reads CASSMGYGEADFLTQYF. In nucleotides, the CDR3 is TGCGCCAGCAGCATGGGATATGGGGAGGCGGACTTTTTGACCCAGTACTTC.

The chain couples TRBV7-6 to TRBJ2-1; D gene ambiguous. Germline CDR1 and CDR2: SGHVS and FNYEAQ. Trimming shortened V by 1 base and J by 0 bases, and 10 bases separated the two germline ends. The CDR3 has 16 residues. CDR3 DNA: TGTGCCAGCAGCTTAGTGGGCAGAAGCTCCTACAATGAGCAGTTCTTC. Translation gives CASSLVGRSSYNEQFF.

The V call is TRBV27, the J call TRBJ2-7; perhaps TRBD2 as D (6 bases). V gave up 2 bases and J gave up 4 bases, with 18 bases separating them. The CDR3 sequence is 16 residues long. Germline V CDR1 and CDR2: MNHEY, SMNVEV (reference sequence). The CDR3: CASSLGRGWDSYEQYF. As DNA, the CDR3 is TGTGCCAGCAGTTTAGGGCGGGGTTGGGATAGTTACGAGCAGTACTTC.

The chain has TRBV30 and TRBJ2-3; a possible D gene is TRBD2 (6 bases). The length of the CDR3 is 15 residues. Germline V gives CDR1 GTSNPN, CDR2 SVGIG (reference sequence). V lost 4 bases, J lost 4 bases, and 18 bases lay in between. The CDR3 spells CAWTRGGSGADTQYF. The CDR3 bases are TGTGCCTGGACCCGTGGGGGGAGCGGTGCAGATACGCAGTATTTT.

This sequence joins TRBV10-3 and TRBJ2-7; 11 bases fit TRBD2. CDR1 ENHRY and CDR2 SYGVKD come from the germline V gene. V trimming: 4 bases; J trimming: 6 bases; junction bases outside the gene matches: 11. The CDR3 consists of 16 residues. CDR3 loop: CAISAGTSGPLGEQYF. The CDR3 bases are TGTGCCATCAGTGCGGGGACTAGCGGACCCCTCGGCGAGCAGTACTTC.

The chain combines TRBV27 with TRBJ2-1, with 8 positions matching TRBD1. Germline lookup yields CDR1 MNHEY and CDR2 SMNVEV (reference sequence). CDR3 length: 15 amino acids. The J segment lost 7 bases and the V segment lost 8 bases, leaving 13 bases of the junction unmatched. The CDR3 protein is CASRIRLNRGNEQFF. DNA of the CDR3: TGTGCCAGCCGCATAAGGCTTAACAGGGGGAATGAGCAGTTCTTC.

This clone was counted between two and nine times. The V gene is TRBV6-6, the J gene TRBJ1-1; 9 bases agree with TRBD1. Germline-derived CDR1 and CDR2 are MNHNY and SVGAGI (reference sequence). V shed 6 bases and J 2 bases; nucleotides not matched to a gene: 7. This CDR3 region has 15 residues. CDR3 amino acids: CASSPPGQGNTEAFF. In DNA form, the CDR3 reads TGTGCCAGCAGCCCCCCGGGACAGGGAAACACTGAAGCTTTCTTT.

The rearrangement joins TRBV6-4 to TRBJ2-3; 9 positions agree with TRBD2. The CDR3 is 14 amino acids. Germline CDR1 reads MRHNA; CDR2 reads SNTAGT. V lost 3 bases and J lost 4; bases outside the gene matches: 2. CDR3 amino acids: CASSERLAADTQYF. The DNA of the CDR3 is TGTGCCAGCAGTGAACGACTAGCGGCAGATACGCAGTATTTT.

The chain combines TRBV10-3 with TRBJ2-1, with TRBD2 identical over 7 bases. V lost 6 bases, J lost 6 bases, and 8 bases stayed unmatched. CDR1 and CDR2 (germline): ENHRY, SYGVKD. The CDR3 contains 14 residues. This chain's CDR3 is CAISQLTSPNEQFF. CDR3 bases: TGTGCCATCAGCCAGTTGACTAGCCCCAATGAGCAGTTCTTC.

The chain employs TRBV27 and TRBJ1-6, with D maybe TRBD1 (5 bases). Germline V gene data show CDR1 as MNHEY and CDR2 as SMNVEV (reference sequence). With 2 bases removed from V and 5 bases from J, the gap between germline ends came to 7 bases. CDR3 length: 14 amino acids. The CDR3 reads CASSLQGHNSPLHF. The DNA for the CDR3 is TGTGCCAGCAGTTTACAGGGTCATAATTCACCCCTCCACTTT.

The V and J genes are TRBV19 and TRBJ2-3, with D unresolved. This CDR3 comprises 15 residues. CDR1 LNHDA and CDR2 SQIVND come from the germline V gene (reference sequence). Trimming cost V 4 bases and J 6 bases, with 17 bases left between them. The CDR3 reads CASSRLSLKRDTQYF. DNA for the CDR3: TGTGCCAGTAGTAGGCTTAGCCTCAAACGCGATACGCAGTATTTT.

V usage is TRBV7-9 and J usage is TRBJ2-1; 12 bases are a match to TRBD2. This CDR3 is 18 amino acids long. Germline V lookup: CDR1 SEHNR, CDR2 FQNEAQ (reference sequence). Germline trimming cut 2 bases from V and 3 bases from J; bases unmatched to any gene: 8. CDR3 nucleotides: TGTGCCAGCAGCTTACCATTAAGGACTAGCGGGGTCTACAATGAGCAGTTCTTC. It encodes CASSLPLRTSGVYNEQFF. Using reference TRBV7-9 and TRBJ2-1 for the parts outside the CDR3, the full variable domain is DTGVSQNPRHKITKRGQNVTFRCDPISEHNRLYWYRQTLGQGPEFLTYFQNEAQLEKSRLLSDRFSAERPKGSFSTLEIQRTEQGDSAMYLCASSLPLRTSGVYNEQFFGPGTRLTVL.

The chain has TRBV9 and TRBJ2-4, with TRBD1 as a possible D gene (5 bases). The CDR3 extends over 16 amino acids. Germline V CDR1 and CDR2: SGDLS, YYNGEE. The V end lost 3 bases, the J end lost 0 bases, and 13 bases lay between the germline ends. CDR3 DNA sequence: TGTGCCAGCAGCGAGACCCCTCAGGGAGCCAAAAACATTCAGTACTTC. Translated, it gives CASSETPQGAKNIQYF.

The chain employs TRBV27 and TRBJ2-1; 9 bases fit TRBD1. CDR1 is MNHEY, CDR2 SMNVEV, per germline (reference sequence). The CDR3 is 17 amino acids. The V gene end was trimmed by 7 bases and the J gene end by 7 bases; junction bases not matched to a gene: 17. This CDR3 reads CASTKPGTGFRQNEQFF. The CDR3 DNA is TGTGCCAGCACCAAACCGGGGACAGGGTTTCGGCAAAATGAGCAGTTCTTC.